The clone carrying this TCR beta chain was counted once. In the original processing: Researchers report that nucleated cell counts were estimated from reference gene primer amplification. TCRdb's copy holds only in-frame clones and misses some; the assay was immunoSEQ multiplex PCR. Clonal size and the V and J genes are those of that table, whereas D and trimming came from the DNA. The repertoire holds about 230,000 clones, with 70% to 90% as singletons. The sample belongs to a study of blood T cell repertoires in COVID-19. The wider study: Some COVID-19 samples were acute and others convalescent; all came from the United States, Italy and Spain. Nucleic acid was either cDNA or gDNA, and it came from T cells, B-cell-depleted T cells, or PBMCs.

CDR1 is LNHDA and CDR2 is SQIVND in the germline V gene (reference sequence). CDR3 length: 18 amino acids. J lost 2 bases, V lost 3 bases, and 13 bases had no gene match. The sample was peripheral blood. This clonotype was sampled from a woman younger than 30 who had recovered from COVID-19. The rearrangement uses TRBV19 and TRBJ2-7; 10 nucleotides align to TRBD1. The CDR3 DNA sequence: TGTGCCAGTAGTATTTCTCTCCCCGGGACAGGGGTCGCCTACGAGCAGTACTTC. This sequence encodes CASSISLPGTGVAYEQYF.